This T cell receptor (beta chain) was sequenced for a study of identical twins. On this clonotype itself: Since no conserved phenylalanine or tryptophan closes the CDR3, a read error is the likely cause.

TCRdb fed the 5' RACE reads into MiXCR, producing one record per CDR3 protein. The sample consists of 200,000 to 250,000 distinct CDR3 sequences, roughly 7.5% of them appearing once. Trimming removed 4 bases at V and 4 bases at J, with 17 bases between. The length of the CDR3 is 15 residues. Per the germline V gene, CDR1 is GTSNPN and CDR2 is SVGIG (reference sequence). These data were also filed under a second study, of yellow fever vaccine responses in identical twins.

The sequenced sample consisted of memory (CD45RO+) T cells sorted from blood. The chain couples TRBV30 to TRBJ2-1, with D tentatively TRBD2 (6 bases). The sequence was obtained from a woman aged 18-35 years in good health. Here the CDR3 reads CAWIRGTPTYNEQFY. CDR3 in DNA: TGTGCCTGGATACGAGGGACTCCCACTTACAATGAGCAGTTCTAC.